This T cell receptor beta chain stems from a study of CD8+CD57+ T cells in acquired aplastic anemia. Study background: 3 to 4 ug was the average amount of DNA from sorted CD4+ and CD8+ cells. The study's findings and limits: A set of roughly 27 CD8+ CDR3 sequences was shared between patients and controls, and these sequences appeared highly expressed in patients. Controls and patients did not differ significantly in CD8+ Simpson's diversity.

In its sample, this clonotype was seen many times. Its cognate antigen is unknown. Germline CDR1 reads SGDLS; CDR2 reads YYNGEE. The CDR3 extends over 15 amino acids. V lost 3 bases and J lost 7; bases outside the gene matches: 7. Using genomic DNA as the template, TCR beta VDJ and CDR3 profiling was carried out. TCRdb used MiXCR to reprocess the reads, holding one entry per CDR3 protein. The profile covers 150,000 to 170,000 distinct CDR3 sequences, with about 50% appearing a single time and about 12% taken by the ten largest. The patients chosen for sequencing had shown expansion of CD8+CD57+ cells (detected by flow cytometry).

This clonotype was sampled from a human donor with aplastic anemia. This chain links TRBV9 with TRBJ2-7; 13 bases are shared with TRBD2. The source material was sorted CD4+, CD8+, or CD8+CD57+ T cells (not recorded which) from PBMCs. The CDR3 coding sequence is TGTGCCAGCAGCGCTGCCCAGGGACTAGCGGGGGAGCAGTACTTC. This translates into CASSAAQGLAGEQYF.